A selection of T cell receptor beta chains follows, all from one sample in a study of T cells in Graves' hyperthyroidism and ophthalmopathy. TCRdb redid the calling of the multiplex PCR reads with MiXCR, one entry per CDR3 protein. The sample has about 270,000 distinct CDR3 sequences; around 25% are singletons. What was sequenced was blood. These receptor sequences come from a man in his forties with Graves' hyperthyroidism that later progressed to Graves' ophthalmopathy. Both conserved end residues are part of each CDR3. A D gene is named only where the DNA matches it firmly. Clone size appears in some rows only: once, few, many, or a class for an expanded clone.

CDR3 protein,CDR3 DNA,V gene,J gene,D gene,clone size
CASSQTPDPTYEQYF,TGTGCCAGTAGTCAGACTCCGGATCCAACCTACGAGCAGTACTTC,TRBV19,TRBJ2-7,.,.
CASSDPGQGALETQYF,TGTGCCAGCAGTGACCCGGGACAGGGGGCCTTAGAGACCCAGTACTTC,TRBV6-1,TRBJ2-5,TRBD1,.
CASSFGHEAFF,TGCGCCAGCAGTTTCGGGCATGAAGCTTTCTTT,TRBV5-1,TRBJ1-1,.,few
CASSEGLGNQPQHF,TGCGCCAGCAGTGAGGGGCTAGGGAATCAGCCCCAGCATTTT,TRBV5-1,TRBJ1-5,.,many
CASGTEFLAQHF,TGTGCCAGCGGGACAGAATTTTTAGCCCAGCATTTT,TRBV7-8,TRBJ1-5,TRBD1,many
CASSLDSSQETQYF,TGTGCCAGCAGTTTAGATAGCAGCCAAGAGACCCAGTACTTC,TRBV28,TRBJ2-5,.,many
CSARGQGSGEQYF,TGCAGTGCTAGAGGACAGGGGTCGGGCGAGCAGTACTTC,TRBV20-1,TRBJ2-7,TRBD1,.
CASSLSGYEQYF,TGTGCCAGCAGTTTGAGTGGCTACGAGCAGTACTTC,TRBV28,TRBJ2-7,.,many
CASSYLGRLDSYEQYF,TGTGCCAGCAGCTACCTGGGACGTTTGGACTCCTACGAGCAGTACTTC,TRBV11-2,TRBJ2-7,.,many
CASTKKQDYEQYF,TGTGCCAGCACCAAAAAGCAGGACTACGAGCAGTACTTC,TRBV6-5,TRBJ2-7,.,many
CASSPLPGQSSYEQYF,TGTGCCAGCAGCCCCCTTCCGGGCCAAAGCTCCTACGAGCAGTACTTC,TRBV6-5,TRBJ2-7,.,many
CASSLGLGPQHF,TGTGCCAGCAGCCTTGGATTGGGTCCCCAGCATTTT,TRBV3-1,TRBJ1-5,.,few
CATLNRDSSMNTEAFF,TGTGCCACCCTCAATCGGGACAGCTCTATGAACACTGAAGCTTTCTTT,TRBV4-2,TRBJ1-1,TRBD1,many
CASASPPWETQYF,TGTGCCAGCGCCTCACCCCCGTGGGAGACCCAGTACTTC,TRBV11-3,TRBJ2-5,.,many
CAIRGDPGQGDSGANVLTF,TGTGCCATCAGGGGGGATCCGGGACAGGGGGACTCTGGGGCCAACGTCCTGACTTTC,TRBV10-3,TRBJ2-6,TRBD1,many
CSASTGAETQYF,TGCAGTGCTTCGACAGGGGCCGAGACCCAGTACTTC,TRBV20-1,TRBJ2-5,TRBD1,.
CASSSLASGSLQETQYF,TGTGCCAGCAGTTCCCTCGCTAGCGGGAGTCTTCAAGAGACCCAGTACTTC,TRBV28,TRBJ2-5,TRBD2,.
CASSLVLRDEQYF,TGTGCCAGCAGCTTAGTACTCAGGGACGAGCAGTACTTC,TRBV7-9,TRBJ2-7,.,many
CASAGHRNTEAFF,TGTGCCAGCGCGGGACATAGGAACACTGAAGCTTTCTTT,TRBV2,TRBJ1-1,.,many
CGASGTGATGELFF,TGTGGGGCCTCCGGGACAGGGGCCACCGGGGAGCTGTTTTTT,TRBV28,TRBJ2-2,TRBD1,many
CSVSTGGEETQYF,TGCAGCGTATCGACAGGGGGAGAAGAGACCCAGTACTTC,TRBV29-1,TRBJ2-5,TRBD1,.
CSVETGGREAFF,TGCAGCGTTGAAACAGGGGGCCGGGAAGCTTTCTTT,TRBV29-1,TRBJ1-1,TRBD1,many
CSARSPGRGLAAYEQYF,TGCAGTGCTAGATCGCCGGGGAGGGGGCTTGCGGCATACGAGCAGTACTTC,TRBV20-1,TRBJ2-7,.,many
CASSVVAGSTEAFF,TGTGCCAGCAGCGTAGTCGCAGGGAGCACTGAAGCTTTCTTT,TRBV9,TRBJ1-1,.,.
CASREVGASSGPYEQYF,TGTGCCAGCAGGGAAGTGGGGGCTTCTAGCGGACCCTACGAGCAGTACTTC,TRBV6-1,TRBJ2-7,.,.
CASSPRQVDRLGYTF,TGTGCCAGCAGCCCGCGGCAGGTCGACCGACTTGGCTACACCTTC,TRBV7-2,TRBJ1-2,.,many
CASSQNDPSYEQYF,TGCGCCAGCAGCCAAAACGACCCCTCCTACGAGCAGTACTTC,TRBV5-1,TRBJ2-7,.,few
CASSPGTAHGYTF,TGTGCCAGCAGCCCAGGGACAGCGCATGGCTACACCTTC,TRBV6-1,TRBJ1-2,TRBD1,.
CSAVKQQAFF,TGCAGTGCTGTAAAACAGCAAGCTTTCTTT,TRBV20-1,TRBJ1-1,.,many